A selection of T cell receptor beta chains follows, all from one sample in a study of T-cell reconstitution after alpha-beta-depleted transplantation in children. Each CDR3 protein is one row after TCRdb ran MiXCR on the PCR reads. This table has some 260,000 distinct CDR3 sequences, around 25% appearing once. Specimen: PBMCs, mostly from graft donor cells, collected 360 days after TCRalphabeta/CD19-depleted stem cell transplant. These receptors all come from a female patient aged 2-9 years who had a stem cell transplant for congenital amegakaryocytic thrombocytopenia, so the T cells may come from the graft donor. Each CDR3 is given with its conserved first and last residue. D genes are given only for firm matches. Clone size is given for some rows only: seen once, a few or many times, or a class if the clone is expanded.

clone_size | d_call | j_call | v_call | cdr3_aa | cdr3_nt
. | . | TRBJ2-5 | TRBV4-1 | CASSQDSAYQETQYF | TGCGCCAGCAGCCAAGATTCGGCGTACCAAGAGACCCAGTACTTC
. | TRBD1 | TRBJ2-7 | TRBV6-5 | CASSYYPDRAYEQYF | TGTGCCAGCAGTTACTACCCGGACAGGGCCTACGAGCAGTACTTC
. | TRBD2 | TRBJ2-3 | TRBV4-3 | CASSPTGGTDTQYF | TGCGCCAGCAGCCCCACCGGGGGGACAGATACGCAGTATTTT
. | . | TRBJ1-1 | TRBV7-6 | CASSFGFGGQTEAFF | TGTGCCAGCAGCTTCGGATTTGGGGGTCAGACTGAAGCTTTCTTT
. | . | TRBJ1-5 | TRBV20-1 | CSATAGDQPQHF | TGCAGTGCTACGGCAGGGGATCAGCCCCAGCATTTT
. | TRBD1 | TRBJ1-1 | TRBV5-1 | CASIPGGQSMNTEAFF | TGCGCCAGCATCCCGGGGGGACAGAGTATGAACACTGAAGCTTTCTTT
. | . | TRBJ1-2 | TRBV29-1 | CSVDPGTTSNYGYTF | TGCAGCGTTGACCCCGGGACAACGTCTAACTATGGCTACACCTTC
few | . | TRBJ2-1 | TRBV6-6 | CASRLTGINEQFF | TGTGCCAGCAGATTAACGGGAATTAATGAGCAGTTCTTC
few | . | TRBJ1-1 | TRBV29-1 | CSVVGPDALNTEAFF | TGCAGCGTTGTGGGGCCAGACGCGTTAAACACTGAAGCTTTCTTT
. | . | TRBJ1-5 | TRBV16 | CASSQLSGAYSNQPQHF | TGTGCCAGCAGCCAATTAAGCGGGGCGTATAGCAATCAGCCCCAGCATTTT
few | . | TRBJ1-5 | TRBV19 | CASSIRTANQPQHF | TGTGCCAGTAGTATAAGGACAGCAAATCAGCCCCAGCATTTT
. | . | TRBJ1-5 | TRBV2 | CASTGRPNQPQHF | TGTGCCAGCACCGGACGACCAAATCAGCCCCAGCATTTT
. | . | TRBJ1-3 | TRBV20-1 | CSASAVGYTIYF | TGCAGTGCTAGTGCTGTTGGTTACACCATATATTTT
. | . | TRBJ2-5 | TRBV15 | CATSFSGQETQYF | TGTGCCACCAGTTTCTCGGGGCAAGAGACCCAGTACTTC
few | TRBD2 | TRBJ2-2 | TRBV12-3/TRBV12-4 | CASSSQRGTTGELFF | TGTGCCAGCAGTTCTCAGCGGGGGACAACCGGGGAGCTGTTTTTT
few | TRBD1 | TRBJ2-7 | TRBV24-1 | CATSDTKTGSYEQYF | TGTGCCACCAGTGACACCAAGACAGGGTCCTACGAGCAGTACTTC
. | TRBD2 | TRBJ2-3 | TRBV11-1 | CAISLRLTSGSTDTQYF | TGTGCCATCAGCTTGCGATTGACTAGCGGAAGCACAGATACGCAGTATTTT
. | . | TRBJ1-1 | TRBV20-1 | CRSSVARKNTEAFF | TGCAGGTCGAGTGTTGCACGTAAAAACACTGAAGCTTTCTTT
few | TRBD2 | TRBJ2-7 | TRBV10-3 | CANKERGPRYEQYF | TGTGCCAACAAAGAGCGGGGGCCCCGGTACGAGCAGTACTTC
many | TRBD1 | TRBJ2-1 | TRBV29-1 | CSAPTGGNTYNEQFF | TGCAGCGCTCCTACAGGGGGCAATACCTACAATGAGCAGTTCTTC
few | TRBD2 | TRBJ2-3 | TRBV29-1 | CSVGVAGGTDTQYF | TGCAGCGTTGGGGTAGCGGGGGGCACAGATACGCAGTATTTT
. | . | TRBJ2-5 | TRBV12-3/TRBV12-4 | CASSLTHQETQYF | TGTGCCAGCAGTTTGACCCACCAAGAGACCCAGTACTTC
few | . | TRBJ2-7 | TRBV15 | CATRGGTARSSSYEQYF | TGTGCCACCAGAGGCGGGACAGCACGTAGTAGCTCCTACGAGCAGTACTTC
few | TRBD1 | TRBJ1-5 | TRBV6-1 | CASSPGTEFYSNQPQHF | TGTGCCAGCAGTCCCGGGACAGAATTTTATAGCAATCAGCCCCAGCATTTT
. | . | TRBJ2-3 | TRBV5-1 | CASFRGDDTTDTQYF | TGCGCCAGCTTTAGGGGGGACGACACAACAGATACGCAGTATTTT
few | . | TRBJ2-1 | TRBV28 | CASSLPHATYNEQFF | TGTGCCAGCAGTTTACCACATGCAACTTACAATGAGCAGTTCTTC
. | . | TRBJ2-2 | TRBV5-1 | CASSLALAGELFF | TGCGCCAGCAGCTTGGCGCTTGCCGGGGAGCTGTTTTTT
few | . | TRBJ1-1 | TRBV4-1 | CASSQAGGTTEAFF | TGCGCCAGCAGCCAAGCGGGGGGGACCACTGAAGCTTTCTTT
. | TRBD2 | TRBJ2-1 | TRBV10-3 | CAISQAAGVLNEQFF | TGTGCCATCAGCCAAGCAGCGGGAGTTCTAAATGAGCAGTTCTTC
few | . | TRBJ2-7 | TRBV5-6 | CASSLVRQPYEQYF | TGTGCCAGCAGCTTGGTCAGGCAGCCCTACGAGCAGTACTTC
few | TRBD1 | TRBJ2-2 | TRBV28 | CASSLLFPGQGLTGELFF | TGTGCCAGCAGTTTATTATTCCCGGGACAGGGCCTCACCGGGGAGCTGTTTTTT
once | TRBD1 | TRBJ1-6 | TRBV7-9 | CASSAWDRGSYNSPLHF | TGTGCCAGCAGCGCTTGGGACAGGGGATCCTATAATTCACCCCTCCACTTT
. | TRBD1 | TRBJ1-2 | TRBV4-1 | CASSQPGQVTMRGYTF | TGCGCCAGCAGCCAACCGGGACAGGTGACTATGCGGGGCTACACCTTC
few | . | TRBJ1-5 | TRBV27 | CASSSGGSGNQPQHF | TGTGCCAGCAGTTCGGGGGGTTCGGGCAATCAGCCCCAGCATTTT
. | . | TRBJ2-7 | TRBV5-1 | CASSPGRNTYEQYF | TGCGCCAGCAGCCCGGGGAGGAACACCTACGAGCAGTACTTC
. | . | TRBJ2-7 | TRBV11-1 | CASSSRDRREQYF | TGTGCCAGCAGCAGCCGGGACCGCCGGGAGCAGTACTTC
. | TRBD2 | TRBJ2-2 | TRBV24-1 | CATSDPGTSGSSGELFF | TGTGCCACCAGTGACCCTGGGACTAGCGGGAGTTCCGGGGAGCTGTTTTTT
. | . | TRBJ1-1 | TRBV7-2 | CASSPTRGNTEAFF | TGTGCCAGCAGCCCCACACGGGGGAACACTGAAGCTTTCTTT
. | TRBD2 | TRBJ2-7 | TRBV18 | CASSPRSGNEQYF | TGTGCCAGCTCACCACGCAGCGGGAACGAGCAGTACTTC
many | . | TRBJ2-3 | TRBV20-1 | CSARLRESTDTQYF | TGCAGTGCTAGATTACGGGAAAGCACAGATACGCAGTATTTT
. | TRBD2 | TRBJ2-5 | TRBV4-1 | CASSQGIAGGETQYF | TGCGCCAGCAGCCAAGGAATCGCGGGGGGCGAGACCCAGTACTTC
few | TRBD1 | TRBJ1-6 | TRBV6-1 | CASSRLGQGNSPLHF | TGTGCCAGCAGCCGCTTAGGACAGGGGAATTCACCCCTCCACTTT
few | . | TRBJ1-1 | TRBV3-1 | CASTARGTEAFF | TGTGCCAGCACGGCCCGAGGCACTGAAGCTTTCTTT
many | . | TRBJ2-3 | TRBV12-3/TRBV12-4 | CASSLVPDTQYF | TGTGCCAGCAGTTTGGTACCGGATACGCAGTATTTT
few | . | TRBJ1-1 | TRBV7-2 | CASSRRGGNTEAFF | TGTGCCAGCAGCCGCAGGGGAGGGAACACTGAAGCTTTCTTT
few | TRBD1 | TRBJ1-1 | TRBV28 | CASSLPQGVSTEAFF | TGTGCCAGCAGTCTCCCACAGGGGGTAAGCACTGAAGCTTTCTTT
. | . | TRBJ1-1 | TRBV4-2 | CASSQGRQNTEAFF | TGTGCCAGCAGCCAAGGTAGACAAAACACTGAAGCTTTCTTT
. | . | TRBJ2-7 | TRBV2 | CASNTQGSYEQYF | TGTGCCAGCAATACTCAAGGCTCCTACGAGCAGTACTTC
few | . | TRBJ2-1 | TRBV11-3 | CASSLVFRGASWAYNEQFF | TGTGCCAGCAGCTTAGTATTTCGGGGGGCGAGCTGGGCATACAATGAGCAGTTCTTC
. | TRBD2 | TRBJ2-1 | TRBV5-6 | CASSHRGAGGIYYNEQFF | TGTGCCAGCAGCCACCGAGGGGCGGGAGGGATTTACTACAATGAGCAGTTCTTC
few | . | TRBJ2-7 | TRBV28 | CASSYISYEQYF | TGTGCCAGCAGCTATATCTCCTACGAGCAGTACTTC
. | . | TRBJ2-3 | TRBV27 | CASALLSSDTQYF | TGTGCCAGCGCCCTACTAAGCTCAGATACGCAGTATTTT
once | . | TRBJ2-5 | TRBV9 | CASSVGTSGFETQYF | TGTGCCAGCAGCGTAGGGACCTCGGGATTCGAGACCCAGTACTTC
. | . | TRBJ1-1 | TRBV4-2 | CASSPKGRTDEAFF | TGTGCCAGCAGCCCGAAAGGCCGTACAGATGAAGCTTTCTTT
few | TRBD2 | TRBJ2-7 | TRBV5-1 | CASSLALREGQGYEQYF | TGCGCCAGCAGCTTGGCCTTGCGGGAGGGCCAGGGCTACGAGCAGTACTTC